Listed here are 28 T cell receptor beta chains from one sample, sequenced in a study of beta chain features in type 1 diabetes. Reverse transcribing all isolated RNA meant expressed TCRB transcripts were sequenced. Sequencing was performed with immunoSEQ multiplex PCR; in TCRdb, only in-frame clones are kept and a portion is missing. The top ten hold 0.093% of the sample, which has 600,000 to 650,000 clones, around 15% seen once. The sample consisted of naive CD4+ T cells from blood. The receptors derive from a man aged 18 to 29 in good health.

The gene calls are TRBV28 and TRBJ2-7, with 7 positions matching TRBD1. From germline, CDR1 is MDHEN and CDR2 SYDVKM. The V gene end was trimmed by 9 bases and the J gene end by 2 bases; junction bases not matched to a gene: 10. The CDR3 loop spans 14 amino acids. CDR3 sequence (DNA): TGTGCCAGTCGAGGGGGCCTAACTACCTACGAGCAGTACTTC. Its protein is CASRGGLTTYEQYF.

The rearrangement joins TRBV5-1 to TRBJ2-1, with a possible D match to TRBD2 (6 bases). V was cut by 3 bases and J by 8 bases, with 15 bases left in between. The CDR3 consists of 14 residues. The V gene's germline CDR1 is SGHRS and CDR2 YFSETQ. CDR3 coding DNA: TGCGCCAGCAGCTCTCCGGGATGGGGGGATGAGCAGTTCTTC. Translation: CASSSPGWGDEQFF. Full variable domain (remainder filled in from reference TRBV5-1 and TRBJ2-1): KAGVTQTPRYLIKTRGQQVTLSCSPISGHRSVSWYQQTPGQGLQFLFEYFSETQRNKGNFPGRFSGRQFSNSRSEMNVSTLELGDSALYLCASSSPGWGDEQFFGPGTRLTVL.

The gene calls are TRBV9 and TRBJ2-3; no definite D call. The germline V gene encodes CDR1 SGDLS and CDR2 YYNGEE. The length of the CDR3 is 14 residues. V dropped 0 bases and J dropped 4 bases, with 9 bases sitting between them. CDR3 nucleotides: TGTGCCAGCAGCGTAGCCTGGACCCCAGATACGCAGTATTTT. This encodes CASSVAWTPDTQYF.

The chain links TRBV7-9 to TRBJ1-4; D is undetermined. V dropped 4 bases and J dropped 4 bases, with 13 bases sitting between them. This CDR3 region has 15 residues. Germline CDR1 SEHNR, CDR2 FQNEAQ (reference sequence). The CDR3 DNA is TGTGCCAGCAGCTACGGGAGGACCTATAATGAAAAACTGTTTTTT. It codes for CASSYGRTYNEKLFF.

The rearrangement uses TRBV9 and TRBJ1-2; possibly TRBD1 for D (6 bases). CDR3 length equals 14 residues. Germline values: CDR1 SGDLS, CDR2 YYNGEE. Trimming removed 2 bases from V and 0 bases from J, with 8 bases in between. The CDR3 bases are TGTGCCAGCAGCGTCGGACAGCCTAACTATGGCTACACCTTC. This encodes CASSVGQPNYGYTF.

This clone occurred once. The V and J genes are TRBV13 and TRBJ2-7; TRBD1 matches at 10 bases. The CDR3 runs 17 residues. Germline-derived CDR1 and CDR2 are PRHDT and FYEKMQ (reference sequence). The trim removed 5 bases at V and 4 bases at J, leaving 14 bases unmatched. The CDR3 DNA sequence: TGTGCCAGCAGCCCGGGACAGGGGAAGAAGCGAGGGTACGAGCAGTACTTC. Encoded protein: CASSPGQGKKRGYEQYF.

The table lists this clone with a few counts. V is TRBV4-3 and J is TRBJ1-4, with 7 bases lining up with TRBD1. V gave up 4 bases and J gave up 0 bases; unmatched junction bases: 11. CDR3 length: 18 residues. The germline CDR1 and CDR2 sequences are LGHNA and YSLEER. In DNA form, the CDR3 reads TGCGCCAGCAGCCCTTGGGACAGCGTGGGTCCAACTAATGAAAAACTGTTTTTT. It encodes CASSPWDSVGPTNEKLFF.

The chain combines TRBV19 with TRBJ1-5, with D perhaps matching TRBD1 (6 bases). Trimming took 4 bases from V and 6 from J, leaving 16 bases between them. Germline CDR1 reads LNHDA; CDR2 reads SQIVND (reference sequence). The CDR3 loop spans 15 amino acids. The CDR3 DNA reads TGTGCCAGTAGTAATGCCGGGGGCGGAGGTCAGCCCCAGCATTTT. This codes for CASSNAGGGGQPQHF.

This chain connects TRBV9 to TRBJ2-1; 11 nucleotides agree with TRBD2. J lost 1 base, V lost 3 bases, and 9 bases had no gene match. The V gene's germline CDR1 is SGDLS and CDR2 YYNGEE. This CDR3 comprises 18 residues. CDR3 coding DNA: TGTGCCAGCAGCGCCACTGTATTAGCGGGAGGGTCCTACAATGAGCAGTTCTTC. It yields the protein CASSATVLAGGSYNEQFF.

V is TRBV7-8 and J is TRBJ2-5; possible D gene TRBD2, 7 bases. Germline V gives CDR1 SGHVS, CDR2 FQNEAQ. The CDR3 extends over 17 amino acids. V dropped 1 base and J dropped 5 bases, with 20 bases sitting between them. The CDR3 DNA follows: TGTGCCAGCAGCTTAGATTCTTGGGGGGGCCCGTCGGAGACCCAGTACTTC. Translation gives CASSLDSWGGPSETQYF.

J is TRBJ2-5 and V is TRBV5-1, with D possibly matching TRBD2 (5 bases). V lost 3 bases to trimming and J lost 4 bases, with 16 bases between them. This CDR3 has 15 residues. Germline V gives CDR1 SGHRS, CDR2 YFSETQ. CDR3 in amino acids: CASSSSGNLRETQYF. CDR3 bases: TGCGCCAGCAGCTCTTCGGGAAACCTCCGAGAGACCCAGTACTTC.

This clone was seen more than once but under ten times. This chain uses TRBV10-3 with TRBJ2-7, with D perhaps matching TRBD2 (5 bases). V dropped 10 bases and J dropped 2 bases, with 12 bases sitting between them. Germline CDR1 reads ENHRY; CDR2 reads SYGVKD. The CDR3 is 12 amino acids. Here the CDR3 reads CATNEGAYEQYF. The CDR3 nucleotides read TGTGCCACCAACGAGGGTGCCTACGAGCAGTACTTC.

This clone was detected a few times. The chain employs TRBV25-1 and TRBJ2-3; D assignment may be TRBD1 or TRBD2 (5 bases each). This CDR3 is 16 amino acids long. Germline CDR1 is MGHDK and CDR2 is SYGVNS. Trimming pared 2 bases from V and 2 bases from J, leaving 14 bases between. CDR3 DNA: TGTGCCAGCAGTGAACCGGGGCAGAGGATCACAGATACGCAGTATTTT. Translated, it gives CASSEPGQRITDTQYF.

The chain combines TRBV7-2 with TRBJ1-2; D not resolved. The CDR3 loop spans 13 amino acids. The V end lost 5 bases, the J end lost 8 bases, and 15 bases lay between the germline ends. The germline V gene encodes CDR1 SGHTA and CDR2 FQGNSA. The CDR3 DNA reads as TGTGCCAGCAGCCACCGGGCCATGGAGGGCTACACCTTC. This codes for CASSHRAMEGYTF.

The table lists this clone with a few counts. V gene TRBV7-9 combines with J gene TRBJ1-3; D not certain. Trimming took off 5 bases at V and 11 bases at J, with 16 bases between the two ends. Germline lookup yields CDR1 SEHNR and CDR2 FQNEAQ (reference sequence). This CDR3 spans 13 amino acids. As DNA, the CDR3 is TGTGCCAGCAGCCTTCTCATCGTGGCTTCCATATATTTT. Translation: CASSLLIVASIYF.

The sample holds a few counts of this clone. The chain employs TRBV7-2 and TRBJ2-1, with TRBD1 matching over 8 bases. The V gene's germline CDR1 is SGHTA and CDR2 FQGNSA. V lost 7 bases and J lost 5; bases outside the gene matches: 7. This CDR3 region has 14 residues. CDR3 residues: CASNTGGIDNEQFF. In DNA, the CDR3 is TGTGCCAGCAACACAGGGGGTATAGACAATGAGCAGTTCTTC.

The chain carries TRBV4-3 and TRBJ1-6; no clear D. The germline CDR1 and CDR2 sequences are LGHNA and YSLEER. The ends were cut back, 0 bases at V and 0 bases at J, with 12 bases in the middle. The CDR3 extends over 18 amino acids. This CDR3 reads CASSQDGGLSSYNSPLHF. In DNA, the CDR3 is TGCGCCAGCAGCCAAGATGGAGGGTTAAGCTCCTATAATTCACCCCTCCACTTT.

The CDR3 loop is CASSGQGPLNTEAFF. The DNA for the CDR3 is TGCGCCAGCAGCGGGCAGGGGCCGTTGAACACTGAAGCTTTCTTT. The chain has TRBV5-1 and TRBJ1-1; weak D call: TRBD1 (6 bases). With 4 bases removed from V and 0 bases from J, the gap between germline ends came to 13 bases. Germline assignment: CDR1 SGHRS and CDR2 YFSETQ. The length of the CDR3 is 15 residues.

This chain connects TRBV6-5 to TRBJ1-5, with a tentative D call TRBD1 (5 bases). The V end lost 6 bases, the J end lost 7 bases, and 13 bases lay between the germline ends. The CDR3 has 13 amino acids. CDR1 and CDR2 (germline): MNHEY, SVGAGI. The CDR3 DNA is TGTGCCAGCAGCGTCGGGGCAGTGCAGCCCCAGCATTTT. Translation gives CASSVGAVQPQHF.

This clone was recorded a few times. The V call is TRBV4-3, the J call TRBJ2-1, with 10 bases aligning to TRBD2. Germline V gene lookup returns CDR1 LGHNA and CDR2 YSLEER. This CDR3 is built from 18 residues. The V gene end was trimmed by 0 bases and the J gene end by 7 bases; junction bases not matched to a gene: 12. For the CDR3, the DNA is TGCGCCAGCAGCCAAGATCCCGTGCCTAGCGGGAGTAGGAATGAGCAGTTCTTC. Translation gives CASSQDPVPSGSRNEQFF.

This clone was observed a handful of times. The V call is TRBV23-1, the J call TRBJ2-4; D gene ambiguous. TRBV23-1 is assigned to the ORF class and has an uncertain function. Trimming pared 5 bases from V and 0 bases from J, leaving 11 bases between. The CDR3 length is 15 residues. The CDR3 reads CASSAFVVAKNIQYF. The CDR3 DNA follows: TGCGCCAGCAGTGCCTTCGTGGTAGCCAAAAACATTCAGTACTTC.

The chain carries TRBV6-5 and TRBJ2-1; D not resolved. The length of the CDR3 is 13 residues. Germline V lookup: CDR1 MNHEY, CDR2 SVGAGI. The V end lost 6 bases, the J end lost 7 bases, and 13 bases lay between the germline ends. The CDR3 DNA reads as TGTGCCAGCAGCATACTGGGATGGAATGAGCAGTTCTTC. Protein product: CASSILGWNEQFF.

The chain is built from TRBV5-4 and TRBJ2-5; tentative D call: TRBD1 (6 bases). V dropped 4 bases and J dropped 2 bases, with 18 bases sitting between them. Germline CDR1 and CDR2: SGHNT and YYREEE (reference sequence). CDR3 length equals 16 residues. The CDR3 reads CASSPPGDPIQETQYF. The CDR3 coding sequence is TGTGCCAGCAGCCCTCCAGGGGACCCTATTCAAGAGACCCAGTACTTC.

This clone was seen a handful of times. V gene TRBV7-9 combines with J gene TRBJ2-1; D is unresolved. Trimming removed 1 base at V and 5 bases at J, with 12 bases between. CDR3 length: 15 residues. Germline lookup yields CDR1 SEHNR and CDR2 FQNEAQ (reference sequence). The CDR3 sequence is CASSLVRRVDNEQFF. The DNA of the CDR3 is TGTGCCAGCAGCTTAGTACGGAGAGTGGACAATGAGCAGTTCTTC. Together with reference TRBV7-9 and TRBJ2-1, the CDR3 gives the full variable domain: DTGVSQNPRHKITKRGQNVTFRCDPISEHNRLYWYRQTLGQGPEFLTYFQNEAQLEKSRLLSDRFSAERPKGSFSTLEIQRTEQGDSAMYLCASSLVRRVDNEQFFGPGTRLTVL.

CDR3 nucleotide sequence: TGCGCCAGCAGCTTGGGGAGGGAAGGGGAGACCCAGTACTTC. Residues: CASSLGREGETQYF. V usage is TRBV5-1 and J usage is TRBJ2-5; tentatively, D is TRBD2 (6 bases). V was pared by 0 bases and J by 5 bases, with 11 bases between. Germline V CDR1 and CDR2: SGHRS, YFSETQ. The length of the CDR3 is 14 residues.

This clone occurred a few times. The chain carries TRBV28 and TRBJ1-1; 7 nucleotides match TRBD1. The germline gives CDR1 MDHEN, CDR2 SYDVKM. The CDR3 runs 16 residues. The ends lost 7 bases at V and 0 bases at J; junction bases unmatched: 11. The CDR3 here is CASKAPAGGMNTEAFF. CDR3 coding DNA: TGTGCCAGCAAAGCCCCGGCAGGGGGGATGAACACTGAAGCTTTCTTT.

This chain links TRBV5-1 with TRBJ2-5, with 7 bases aligning to TRBD1. The CDR3 loop spans 14 amino acids. In germline, CDR1 is SGHRS, CDR2 YFSETQ. V shed 2 bases and J 0 bases; nucleotides not matched to a gene: 1. The CDR3 here is CASSFRGYQETQYF. For the CDR3, the DNA is TGCGCCAGCAGCTTCAGGGGGTACCAAGAGACCCAGTACTTC.

The chain has TRBV11-2 and TRBJ2-7; D is perhaps TRBD1 (5 bases). This CDR3 is built from 13 residues. Germline CDR1 SGHAT, CDR2 FQNNGV. V dropped 5 bases and J dropped 6 bases, with 14 bases sitting between them. The CDR3 here is CASSRGHSTEQYF. In DNA form, the CDR3 reads TGTGCCAGCAGCCGCGGACACTCCACCGAGCAGTACTTC.